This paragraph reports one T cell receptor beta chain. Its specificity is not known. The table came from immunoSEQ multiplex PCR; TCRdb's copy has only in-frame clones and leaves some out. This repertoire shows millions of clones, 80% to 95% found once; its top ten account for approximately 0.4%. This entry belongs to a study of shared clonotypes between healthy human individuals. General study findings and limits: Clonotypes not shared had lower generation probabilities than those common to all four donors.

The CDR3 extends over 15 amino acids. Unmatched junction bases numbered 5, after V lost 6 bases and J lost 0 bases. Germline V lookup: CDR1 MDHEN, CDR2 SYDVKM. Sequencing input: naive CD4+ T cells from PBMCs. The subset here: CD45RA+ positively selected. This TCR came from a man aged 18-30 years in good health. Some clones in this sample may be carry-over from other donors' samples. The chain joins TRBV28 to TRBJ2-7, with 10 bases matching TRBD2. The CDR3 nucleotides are TGTGCCAGCAGAACTAGGACTAGCGGCTCCTACGAGCAGTACTTC. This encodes CASRTRTSGSYEQYF.